The clone carrying this T cell receptor beta chain came up many times. The antigen is undetermined. The data belong to a study of response to subunit inactivated influenza vaccine. General observations from the study: Seasonal influenza vaccination, on each occasion, was suggested by the authors to recruit few new T cells.

V lost 8 bases, J lost 10 bases, and 12 bases lay in between. This CDR3 region has 11 residues. Germline-derived CDR1 and CDR2 are MDHEN and SYDVKM. TCRdb reanalysed the RT-PCR reads using MiXCR and keeps one entry per CDR3 protein. The table includes 300,000 to 350,000 distinct CDR3 sequences, about 20% detected once. The specimen comprised PBMCs from blood, sampled about 20 months after vaccination. The receptor comes from a man aged 45-69 years who received an inactivated influenza vaccine. This chain joins TRBV28 and TRBJ1-5; no clear D. CDR3 residues: CASASERPQHF. As DNA, the CDR3 is TGTGCCAGCGCCTCGGAGCGCCCCCAGCATTTT.